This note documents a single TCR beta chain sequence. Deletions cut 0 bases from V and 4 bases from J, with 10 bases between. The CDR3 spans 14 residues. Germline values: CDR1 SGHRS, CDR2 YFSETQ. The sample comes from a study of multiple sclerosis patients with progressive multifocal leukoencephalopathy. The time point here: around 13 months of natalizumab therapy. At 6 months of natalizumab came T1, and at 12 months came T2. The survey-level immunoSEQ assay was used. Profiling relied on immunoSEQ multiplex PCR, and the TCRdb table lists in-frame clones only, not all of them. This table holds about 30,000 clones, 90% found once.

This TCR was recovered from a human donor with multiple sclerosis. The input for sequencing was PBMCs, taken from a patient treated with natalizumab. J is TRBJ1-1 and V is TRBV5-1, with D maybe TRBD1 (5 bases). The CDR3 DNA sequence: TGCGCCAGCAGCTTGGAGTCAGGGACCACTGAAGCTTTCTTT. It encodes CASSLESGTTEAFF. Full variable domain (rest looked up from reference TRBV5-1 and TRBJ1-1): KAGVTQTPRYLIKTRGQQVTLSCSPISGHRSVSWYQQTPGQGLQFLFEYFSETQRNKGNFPGRFSGRQFSNSRSEMNVSTLELGDSALYLCASSLESGTTEAFFGQGTRLTVV.